This TCR beta chain was recorded in a study of blood T cell repertoires in COVID-19. This clone has a handful of counts. Profiled with immunoSEQ multiplex PCR; TCRdb holds only in-frame clones, not every one. The repertoire has 100,000 to 150,000 clones, approximately 83% of them found once; the top ten carry approximately 8.7%. Sequencing used peripheral blood. The sequence was obtained from a man aged 40-50 years with active or convalescent COVID-19.

CDR3 amino acids: CASSLSDSQNQPQHF. The CDR3 bases are TGTGCCAGCAGCTTAAGTGACAGTCAAAATCAGCCCCAGCATTTT. The chain employs TRBV7-9 and TRBJ1-5, with D perhaps matching TRBD1 (5 bases). V was cut by 2 bases and J by 4 bases, with 12 bases left in between. Germline CDR1 and CDR2: SEHNR and FQNEAQ (reference sequence). The CDR3 runs 15 residues.